This is a list of T cell receptor beta chains from one sample in a study of T cells in Graves' hyperthyroidism and ophthalmopathy. A single record per CDR3 protein comes from TCRdb applying MiXCR to the multiplex PCR reads. The table shows 650,000 to 850,000 distinct CDR3 sequences, with roughly a sixth occurring only once. Material: blood. The receptor source for this set is a woman in her forties or fifties with Graves' hyperthyroidism that later progressed to Graves' ophthalmopathy. Both conserved end residues are part of each CDR3. The D gene is left open where the match is weak. A row's size may be missing; if present it is once, few, many or a size class.

V gene,J gene,clone size,D gene,CDR3 DNA,CDR3 protein
TRBV29-1,TRBJ2-3,.,TRBD1,TGCAGCGCTGCGGACAGGGGCAAACATACGCAGTATTTT,CSAADRGKHTQYF
TRBV6-1,TRBJ1-1,.,TRBD1,TGTGCCAGCTTGGTACAGGGGGCTCACACTGAAGCTTTCTTT,CASLVQGAHTEAFF
TRBV5-1,TRBJ2-3,.,TRBD1,TGCGCCAGCAGCGCCAGGACAGGGTTTGATGGAGATACGCAGTATTTT,CASSARTGFDGDTQYF
TRBV6-1,TRBJ2-7,.,TRBD1,TGTGCCAGCGCAGCCGGGACAGAGACCTACGAGCAGTACTTC,CASAAGTETYEQYF
TRBV18,TRBJ2-1,.,.,TGTGCCAGTTGGGACGGGGGCTCCTACAATGAGCAGTTCTTC,CASWDGGSYNEQFF
TRBV29-1,TRBJ1-3,.,TRBD1,TGCAGCGTTTTGACAGGGGGAAACACCATATATTTT,CSVLTGGNTIYF
TRBV2,TRBJ2-7,many,.,TGTGCCAGCAACTCGGGAATCACCTACGAGCAGTACTTC,CASNSGITYEQYF
TRBV6-1,TRBJ1-3,many,.,TGTGCCAGCGGTCGACGGGCCGAGGCCTCTGGAAACACCATATATTTT,CASGRRAEASGNTIYF
TRBV12-3/TRBV12-4,TRBJ2-1,few,TRBD1,TGTGCCAGCAGTCACGGGACAGGGTACAATGAGCAGTTCTTC,CASSHGTGYNEQFF
TRBV5-4,TRBJ2-7,few,.,TGTGCCAGCAGCTTGAACGGCTACGAGCAGTACTTC,CASSLNGYEQYF
TRBV27,TRBJ2-3,few,.,TGTGCCAGCAGTACCCCCGGGGTTCGCACAGATACGCAGTATTTT,CASSTPGVRTDTQYF
TRBV20-1,TRBJ1-6,few,.,TGCAGTGCTAGATTTGGAGGCCAGGGCGTGAATTCACCCCTCCACTTT,CSARFGGQGVNSPLHF
TRBV11-2,TRBJ1-3,many,.,TGTGCCAGCAGCTCCCCGGTGTTAGGAAACACCATATATTTT,CASSSPVLGNTIYF
TRBV18,TRBJ1-4,.,.,TGTGCCAGCTCACCAGGCACCCTTAATGAAAAACTGTTTTTT,CASSPGTLNEKLFF
TRBV5-1,TRBJ2-4,.,.,TGCGCCAGCAGCTTGGAGGTCGGTATTCAGTACTTC,CASSLEVGIQYF
TRBV27,TRBJ1-2,few,.,TGTGCCAGCAGTTTAAGTACAGGGTATGGCTATGGCTACACCTTC,CASSLSTGYGYGYTF